The entry below describes one T cell receptor (beta chain). The repertoire was sequenced with immunoSEQ multiplex PCR; TCRdb's copy has only in-frame clones and lacks some. This sample has about 200,000 clones, with just under 90% found just once. This entry comes from a study of blood T cell repertoires in COVID-19. This TCR was sampled from a man aged 25-40 years who had recovered from COVID-19. The sample consisted of PBMCs or T cells enriched from blood (not recorded which).

The CDR3 sequence: CAWSDRGLDEQYF. DNA for the CDR3: TGTGCCTGGAGTGACAGAGGGCTGGACGAGCAGTACTTC. J is TRBJ2-7 and V is TRBV30; D perhaps matches TRBD2 (5 bases). CDR1 GTSNPN and CDR2 SVGIG come from the germline V gene (reference sequence). This CDR3 has 13 residues. V shed 1 base and J shed 5 bases, with 12 bases lying between them.